This T cell receptor (beta chain) was identified in a study of cytomegalovirus exposure and HLA in healthy donors. V dropped 1 base and J dropped 9 bases, with 13 bases sitting between them. The V gene's germline CDR1 is SGHTA and CDR2 FQGTGA. This CDR3 is 14 amino acids long. TCRdb's copy holds only in-frame clones and misses some; the assay was immunoSEQ multiplex PCR. The repertoire holds some 350,000 clones, with roughly 87% as singletons. V and J are TRBV7-3 and TRBJ2-1; D not certain. This TCR was recovered from a woman between 25 and 40 years old in good health and CMV-seropositive. The sequenced material came from PBMCs. The CDR3 here is CASSLISGYGEQFF. The CDR3 nucleotides are TGTGCCAGCAGCTTAATTTCGGGTTACGGTGAGCAGTTCTTC.